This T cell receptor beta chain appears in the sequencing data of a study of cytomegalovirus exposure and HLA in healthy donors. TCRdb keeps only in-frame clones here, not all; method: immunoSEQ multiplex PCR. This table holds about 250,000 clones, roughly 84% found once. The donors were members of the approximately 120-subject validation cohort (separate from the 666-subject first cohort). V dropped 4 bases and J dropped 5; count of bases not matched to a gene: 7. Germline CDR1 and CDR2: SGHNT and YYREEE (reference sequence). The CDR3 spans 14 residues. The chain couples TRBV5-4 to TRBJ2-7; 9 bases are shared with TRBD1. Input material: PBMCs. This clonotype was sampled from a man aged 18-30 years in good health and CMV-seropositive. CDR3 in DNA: TGTGCCAGCAGCGCCCAGGACAGGGGCGACGAGCAGTACTTC. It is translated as CASSAQDRGDEQYF.